The 14 T cell receptor beta chains reported below all come from one sample, sequenced in a study of vaccination effects on CD4 cells after COVID-19. The antigens of these receptors remain unknown. Sequenced by immunoSEQ multiplex PCR; TCRdb stores in-frame clones only, minus some. The sample comprises tens of thousands of clones, around 80% of which are singletons, and 2% to 2.5% rests with the top ten. Antigen-specific CD4+ T cells expanded by the ViraFEST assay with viral peptide pools were then sequenced. Following culture for under 12 days, CD4+ T cells were isolated. This specimen was CD4+ T cells from PBMCs cultured with HCoV-229E spike peptides, taken before COVID-19 vaccination. These receptors all come from a human donor who received a COVID-19 vaccine.

In its sample, this clone was seen a few times. The chain combines TRBV5-1 with TRBJ2-2; D not resolved. CDR1 SGHRS and CDR2 YFSETQ come from the germline V gene. Trimming stripped 3 bases from V and 7 bases from J, with 7 bases between. The length of the CDR3 is 12 residues. CDR3 loop: CASSSGGGELFF. CDR3 DNA: TGCGCCAGCAGCTCCGGTGGCGGGGAGCTGTTTTTT.

V gene TRBV5-6 combines with J gene TRBJ1-4; no clear D gene. The CDR3 spans 11 residues. Per the germline V gene, CDR1 is SGHDT and CDR2 is YYEEEE. Trimming removed 0 bases at V and 6 bases at J, with 0 bases between. Here the CDR3 reads CASSLDEKLFF. The CDR3 DNA reads as TGTGCCAGCAGCTTGGATGAAAAACTGTTTTTT.

The chain recombines TRBV2 with TRBJ2-5; 7 nucleotides match TRBD1. The CDR3 runs 16 residues. Trimming at V came to 8 bases and at J to 7 bases, leaving 19 bases not matched to a gene. In germline, CDR1 is SNHLY, CDR2 FYNNEI. For the CDR3, the DNA is TGTGCCAGCCCTGAGGGGACAGTCCCTTCCGTAGGGACCCAGTACTTC. Amino acid sequence: CASPEGTVPSVGTQYF.

The chain has TRBV7-2 and TRBJ1-2; TRBD1 aligns across 9 bases. This CDR3 is 13 amino acids long. The junction had 6 bases not matched to a gene; V was cut back by 5 bases and J by 8 bases. Looked up from germline, CDR1 is SGHTA and CDR2 is FQGNSA. CDR3 bases: TGTGCCAGCAGCCAGACAGGGGGAGGAGGCTACACCTTC. Protein sequence: CASSQTGGGGYTF. The variable domain in full, completed from reference TRBV7-2 and TRBJ1-2, reads GAGVSQSPSNKVTEKGKDVELRCDPISGHTALYWYRQSLGQGLEFLIYFQGNSAPDKSGLPSDRFSAERTGGSVSTLTIQRTQQEDSAVYLCASSQTGGGGYTFGSGTRLTVV.

The chain carries TRBV5-6 and TRBJ2-7, with 9 bases matching TRBD1. Trimming took 5 bases from V and 10 from J; bases not matched to a gene: 16. The CDR3 runs to 15 residues. Germline V gene data show CDR1 as SGHDT and CDR2 as YYEEEE. In DNA form, the CDR3 reads TGTGCCAGCAGTTCTACCGGGACAGGGTTTTACGGACAGTACGTC. Translated: CASSSTGTGFYGQYV.

The chain is built from TRBV9 and TRBJ2-5; D may correspond to TRBD1 or TRBD2 (6 bases each). Trimming shortened V by 0 bases and J by 5 bases, and 14 bases separated the two germline ends. The germline V gene encodes CDR1 SGDLS and CDR2 YYNGEE. The CDR3 extends over 15 amino acids. The CDR3 reads CASSVEGGVLETQYF. CDR3 nucleotides: TGTGCCAGCAGCGTAGAGGGGGGCGTTCTGGAGACCCAGTACTTC.

The chain joins TRBV5-1 to TRBJ2-6, with 7 bases aligning to TRBD1. The CDR3 totals 16 residues. Germline assignment: CDR1 SGHRS and CDR2 YFSETQ. The ends lost 0 bases at V and 2 bases at J; junction bases unmatched: 2. The CDR3 nucleotides are TGCGCCAGCAGCTTGGGAACAGGGGCTGGGGCCAACGTCCTGACTTTC. The encoded protein is CASSLGTGAGANVLTF.

V and J are TRBV15 and TRBJ2-5; 13 bases fit TRBD2. CDR3 size: 16 residues. V dropped 1 base and J dropped 2; count of bases not matched to a gene: 1. The germline CDR1 and CDR2 sequences are LNHNV and YYDKDF (reference sequence). In nucleotides, the CDR3 is TGTGCCACCAGCAGAGGGACTAGCGGGGGTCAAGAGACCCAGTACTTC. It yields the protein CATSRGTSGGQETQYF.

V is TRBV5-1 and J is TRBJ1-5; D is undetermined. The CDR3 sequence is 14 residues long. Germline V gene lookup returns CDR1 SGHRS and CDR2 YFSETQ. V lost 0 bases, J lost 0 bases, and 4 bases lay in between. The CDR3 is CASSLEGSNQPQHF. The CDR3 DNA reads TGCGCCAGCAGCTTGGAGGGTAGCAATCAGCCCCAGCATTTT.

J is TRBJ2-3 and V is TRBV7-2; 10 bases agree with TRBD2. Germline-derived CDR1 and CDR2 are SGHTA and FQGNSA. V was clipped by 4 bases and J by 0 bases; unmatched bases: 10. The CDR3 has 18 amino acids. CDR3 loop: CASSSTSGEKTSTDTQYF. DNA of the CDR3: TGTGCCAGCAGCTCAACTAGCGGGGAAAAAACAAGCACAGATACGCAGTATTTT.

The chain links TRBV27 to TRBJ1-5, with 8 bases matching TRBD1. J gave up 1 base and V 3 bases, and 8 bases lay outside the gene matches. The germline V gene encodes CDR1 MNHEY and CDR2 SMNVEV (reference sequence). This CDR3 comprises 17 residues. The CDR3 reads CASSFRGRGLSNQPQHF. CDR3 nucleotide sequence: TGTGCCAGCAGTTTCAGGGGGCGCGGATTAAGCAATCAGCCCCAGCATTTT.

V is TRBV6-5 and J is TRBJ2-7; 10 bases line up with TRBD1. The CDR3 has 15 residues. With V trimmed by 5 bases and J by 3 bases, 7 bases remained unmatched. CDR1 MNHEY and CDR2 SVGAGI come from the germline V gene. CDR3 in amino acids: CASSRTGTGVYEQYV. The CDR3 coding sequence is TGTGCCAGCAGTCGAACCGGGACAGGGGTCTACGAGCAGTACGTC.

The chain links TRBV18 to TRBJ1-2; D remains unclear. Germline values: CDR1 KGHSH, CDR2 LQKENI. The germline V and J ends were trimmed by 4 bases and 1 base, with 7 bases remaining between them. The CDR3 runs 13 residues. The CDR3 DNA is TGTGCCAGCTCACACCTCGATAACTATGGCTACACCTTC. This translates into CASSHLDNYGYTF.

The chain carries TRBV6-5 and TRBJ1-3; D uncertain. Per the germline V gene, CDR1 is MNHEY and CDR2 is SVGAGI. Trimming took off 3 bases at V and 2 bases at J, with 5 bases between the two ends. This CDR3 region has 13 residues. CDR3 sequence reads: CASSYRPGNTIYF. The CDR3 DNA reads as TGTGCCAGCAGTTATCGCCCTGGAAACACCATATATTTT.